The 11 T cell receptor beta chains below were found in one sample sequenced in a study of OX40 agonist ivuxolimab in advanced cancers. Sequencing used immunoSEQ multiplex PCR; TCRdb keeps in-frame clones, though not all of them. The table shows 15,000 or so clones, with roughly 90% occurring only once. The material sequenced was CD4+ or CD8+ T cells sorted from blood, taken in a trial of the OX40 agonist ivuxolimab. Every receptor here comes from an adult with an advanced solid tumor such as melanoma, head and neck, liver or kidney cancer.

This chain joins TRBV5-1 and TRBJ1-3; D not certain. V was trimmed by 2 bases and J by 0 bases, leaving 6 bases between them. The CDR3 is 14 amino acids. The germline gives CDR1 SGHRS, CDR2 YFSETQ. The CDR3 loop reads CASSLASSGNTIYF. The DNA for the CDR3 is TGCGCCAGCAGCTTAGCTAGCTCTGGAAACACCATATATTTT.

V usage is TRBV27 and J usage is TRBJ2-2; D is undetermined. Germline V CDR1 and CDR2: MNHEY, SMNVEV (reference sequence). The CDR3 runs 13 residues. Between the trimmed V and J ends, which lost 6 bases and 6 bases, there was a span of 11 bases. The CDR3 DNA is TGTGCCAGCAGCCCCCTTGGCGCCGGGGAGCTGTTTTTT. Protein sequence: CASSPLGAGELFF.

The rearrangement joins TRBV7-6 to TRBJ2-7, with D possibly matching TRBD1 (7 bases). Germline V lookup: CDR1 SGHVS, CDR2 FNYEAQ. The ends were cut back, 1 base at V and 4 bases at J, with 17 bases in the middle. CDR3 length: 16 residues. CDR3 sequence reads: CASSLGVDREAYEQYF. CDR3 coding DNA: TGTGCCAGCAGCTTAGGGGTTGACAGGGAGGCGTACGAGCAGTACTTC.

This clone was found once. The V call is TRBV7-3, the J call TRBJ2-1; 8 bases align to TRBD1. The J segment lost 0 bases and the V segment lost 6 bases, leaving 4 bases of the junction unmatched. The germline V gene has CDR1 SGHTA and CDR2 FQGTGA. The CDR3 is made up of 15 amino acids. CDR3: CASRSGQGSYNEQFF. The CDR3, as DNA: TGTGCCAGCAGAAGCGGACAGGGCTCCTACAATGAGCAGTTCTTC.

This clone showed up just once. This chain uses TRBV7-6 with TRBJ2-3; TRBD2 matches 8 bases. The CDR3 consists of 17 residues. In germline, CDR1 is SGHVS, CDR2 FNYEAQ. The ends lost 1 base at V and 0 bases at J; junction bases unmatched: 6. The CDR3 DNA reads as TGTGCCAGCAGCTTAGGTCCAGCGGGGGATAGCACAGATACGCAGTATTTT. Translating it yields CASSLGPAGDSTDTQYF.

This clone has just one count. The rearrangement links TRBV7-6 to TRBJ1-4; D possibly corresponds to TRBD1 (6 bases). CDR1 SGHVS and CDR2 FNYEAQ come from the germline V gene. The CDR3 sequence is 16 residues long. Trimming took 4 bases from V and 6 from J, leaving 18 bases between them. CDR3 in DNA: TGTGCCAGCAGCTCCTACGACAGGCGGCTGGATGAAAAACTGTTTTTT. Translating it yields CASSSYDRRLDEKLFF.

The rearrangement uses TRBV6-5 and TRBJ1-6, with unresolved D. The CDR3 runs 14 residues. Per the germline V gene, CDR1 is MNHEY and CDR2 is SVGAGI. Trimming removed 2 bases from V and 7 bases from J, with 9 bases in between. The CDR3 reads CASSYGRGNSPLHF. Written as DNA, the CDR3 is TGTGCCAGCAGTTACGGCAGAGGGAATTCACCCCTCCACTTT.

This clone showed up just once. J is TRBJ1-6 and V is TRBV23-1, with D perhaps matching TRBD1 (6 bases). TRBV23-1 belongs to the ORF category, with a function that is uncertain. The CDR3 consists of 14 residues. CDR3: CVMTGVMYNSPLHF. CDR3 coding DNA: TGCGTCATGACAGGAGTGATGTACAATTCACCCCTCCACTTT.

This chain uses TRBV9 with TRBJ1-1; D is uncertain. CDR3 length: 13 residues. The V gene lost 0 bases and the J gene lost 7 bases, with 10 bases spanning the gap. The germline CDR1 and CDR2 sequences are SGDLS and YYNGEE. The DNA for the CDR3 is TGTGCCAGCAGCGTAGTCCCGGACTTTGAAGCTTTCTTT. Amino acids: CASSVVPDFEAFF.

The rearrangement links TRBV9 to TRBJ1-5, with 10 bases matching TRBD1. The V gene end was trimmed by 0 bases and the J gene end by 5 bases; junction bases not matched to a gene: 2. From germline, CDR1 is SGDLS and CDR2 YYNGEE. The CDR3 is made up of 15 amino acids. The CDR3 here is CASSVAGQGDQPQHF. For the CDR3, the DNA is TGTGCCAGCAGCGTAGCCGGACAGGGGGATCAGCCCCAGCATTTT.

V and J are TRBV29-1 and TRBJ1-2, with 7 bases identical to TRBD1. The germline gives CDR1 SQVTM, CDR2 ANQGSEA. V dropped 4 bases and J dropped 7; count of bases not matched to a gene: 3. The CDR3 consists of 11 residues. CDR3 sequence: CSVGRGLGYTF. The DNA of the CDR3 is TGCAGCGTTGGGAGGGGGCTTGGCTACACCTTC.